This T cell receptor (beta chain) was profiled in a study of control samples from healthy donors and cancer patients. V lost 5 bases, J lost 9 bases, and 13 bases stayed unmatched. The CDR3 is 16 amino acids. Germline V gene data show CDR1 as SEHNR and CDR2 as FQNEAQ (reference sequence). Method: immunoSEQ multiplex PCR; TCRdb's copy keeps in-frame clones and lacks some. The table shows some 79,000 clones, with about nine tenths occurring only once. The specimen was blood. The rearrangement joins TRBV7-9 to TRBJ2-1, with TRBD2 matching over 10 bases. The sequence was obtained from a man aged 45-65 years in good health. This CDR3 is CASSLQPSGGAGEQFF. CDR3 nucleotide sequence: TGTGCCAGCAGCCTACAGCCCAGCGGGGGGGCGGGTGAGCAGTTCTTC. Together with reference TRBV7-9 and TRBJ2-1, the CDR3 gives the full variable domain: DTGVSQNPRHKITKRGQNVTFRCDPISEHNRLYWYRQTLGQGPEFLTYFQNEAQLEKSRLLSDRFSAERPKGSFSTLEIQRTEQGDSAMYLCASSLQPSGGAGEQFFGPGTRLTVL.